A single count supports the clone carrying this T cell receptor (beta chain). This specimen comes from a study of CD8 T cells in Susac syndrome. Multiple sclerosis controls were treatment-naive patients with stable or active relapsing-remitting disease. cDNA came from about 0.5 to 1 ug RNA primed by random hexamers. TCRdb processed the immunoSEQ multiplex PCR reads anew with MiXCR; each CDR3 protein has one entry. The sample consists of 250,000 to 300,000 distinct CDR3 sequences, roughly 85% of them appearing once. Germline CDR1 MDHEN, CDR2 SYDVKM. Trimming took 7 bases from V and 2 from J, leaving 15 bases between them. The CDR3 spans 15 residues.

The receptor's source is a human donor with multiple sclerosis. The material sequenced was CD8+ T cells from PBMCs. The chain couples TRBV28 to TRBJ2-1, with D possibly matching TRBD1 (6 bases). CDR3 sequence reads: CASTPGEGTYNEQFF. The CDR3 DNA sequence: TGTGCCAGCACTCCAGGGGAAGGCACCTACAATGAGCAGTTCTTC.